Following are 4 T cell receptor beta chains from one sample sequenced in a study of shared clonotypes between healthy human individuals. Profiling relied on immunoSEQ multiplex PCR, and the TCRdb table lists in-frame clones only, not all of them. The data hold hundreds of thousands of clones, with more than 70% observed a single time. Material: memory CD4+ T cells sorted from blood. Stated subset: CD45RA-negative fraction. These receptors originate from a woman between 25 and 40 years old in good health.

The rearrangement joins TRBV2 to TRBJ2-7; possibly TRBD1 for D (5 bases). CDR3 size: 14 residues. Germline CDR1 reads SNHLY; CDR2 reads FYNNEI. V lost 4 bases and J 2 bases, leaving 12 bases between the germline ends. CDR3 residues: CASSGQRLAYEQYF. DNA for the CDR3: TGTGCCAGCAGTGGACAGCGACTGGCCTACGAGCAGTACTTC.

This clone was detected once. This chain connects TRBV28 to TRBJ2-3; 12 bases agree with TRBD2. Germline CDR1 is MDHEN and CDR2 is SYDVKM. Trimming cost V 5 bases and J 3 bases; bases outside gene matches: 9. The CDR3 covers 17 residues. The CDR3 reads CASSRRLAGEPTDTQYF. The CDR3 bases are TGTGCCAGCAGTCGAAGACTAGCGGGAGAGCCAACAGATACGCAGTATTTT.

This chain joins TRBV19 and TRBJ1-1; D is perhaps TRBD1 (5 bases). The CDR3 extends over 17 amino acids. Germline lookup yields CDR1 LNHDA and CDR2 SQIVND (reference sequence). The V gene lost 5 bases and the J gene lost 0 bases, with 19 bases spanning the gap. CDR3 amino acids: CASSLRGGTRMNTEAFF. CDR3 in DNA: TGTGCCAGTAGTCTCCGGGGGGGAACCCGAATGAACACTGAAGCTTTCTTT.

The V call is TRBV5-1, the J call TRBJ2-7; D uncertain. CDR1 and CDR2 from the germline V gene are SGHRS and YFSETQ. The CDR3 spans 14 residues. Trimming stripped 3 bases from V and 2 bases from J, with 12 bases between. In DNA, the CDR3 is TGCGCCAGCAGCTACACAGCCAGCGCCTACGAGCAGTACTTC. As protein: CASSYTASAYEQYF.